In this sample, the clone carrying this T cell receptor (beta chain) turned up once. The repertoire was sequenced with immunoSEQ multiplex PCR; TCRdb's copy has only in-frame clones and lacks some. The sample contains 110,000 to 150,000 clones, 75% to 90% of which appear only once. The sample originates from a study of blood T cell repertoires in COVID-19. Background on the study: The United States, Italy and Spain were the sources of the acute and convalescent COVID-19 samples. In each case, the material was cDNA or gDNA derived from T cells, B-cell-depleted T cells, or PBMCs.

Germline V gene data show CDR1 as SGHRS and CDR2 as YFSETQ. J gave up 4 bases and V 7 bases, and 8 bases lay outside the gene matches. The CDR3 has 14 amino acids. The receptor comes from a man aged 45-60 years who had recovered from COVID-19. This rearrangement joins TRBV5-1 to TRBJ2-7, with 10 bases that match TRBD2. Sequencing was carried out using PBMCs or T cells enriched from blood (not recorded which). The CDR3 DNA follows: TGCGCCAGCCAGATTCTAGCGGGAGAATACGAGCAGTACTTC. This codes for CASQILAGEYEQYF. Combining the CDR3 with reference TRBV5-1 and TRBJ2-7 gives the whole variable domain KAGVTQTPRYLIKTRGQQVTLSCSPISGHRSVSWYQQTPGQGLQFLFEYFSETQRNKGNFPGRFSGRQFSNSRSEMNVSTLELGDSALYLCASQILAGEYEQYFGPGTRLTVT.